This T cell receptor (beta chain) was captured in a study of radiation and T cells in renal cell carcinoma. Looking at the study overall: Nephrectomy followed 15 Gy stereotactic body radiation by 4 weeks.

As to time point: blood 2 weeks post-SBRT. The treatment denotes: 15 Gy SBRT to primary tumor, nephrectomy 4 weeks later. This renal cell carcinoma was of the clear cell type. This table comes from immunoSEQ multiplex PCR, and its TCRdb copy is limited to in-frame clones, with some not included. The sample shows 120,000 or so clones, more than 80% of them seen only once. General study points: Without pretreatment biopsies, baseline tumor clonotype presence was undetermined. Top tumor clonotypes rose in blood 2 weeks post-radiation, then contracted.

In regard to this clone: Its target is unknown.

This CDR3 region has 16 residues. Germline V gives CDR1 LNHNV, CDR2 YYDKDF (reference sequence). V dropped 0 bases and J dropped 8 bases, with 14 bases sitting between them. The sequence was obtained from an older woman with renal cell carcinoma. V gene TRBV15 combines with J gene TRBJ1-6, with D hard to call. Sequencing was performed on blood, taken from a patient whose treatment included radiotherapy and nephrectomy. The CDR3 nucleotides read TGTGCCACCAGCAGAGAGGCCGGGCCAGGCGATTCACCCCTCCACTTT. This codes for CATSREAGPGDSPLHF.